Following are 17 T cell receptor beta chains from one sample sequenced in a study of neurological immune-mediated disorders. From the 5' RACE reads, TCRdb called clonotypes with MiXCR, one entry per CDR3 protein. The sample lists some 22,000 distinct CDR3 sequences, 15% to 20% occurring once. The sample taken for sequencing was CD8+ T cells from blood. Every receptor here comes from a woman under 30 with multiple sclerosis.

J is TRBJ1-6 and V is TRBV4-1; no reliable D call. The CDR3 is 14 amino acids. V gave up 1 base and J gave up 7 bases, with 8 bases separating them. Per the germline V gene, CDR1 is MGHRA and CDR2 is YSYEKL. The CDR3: CASSQGPTNSPLHF. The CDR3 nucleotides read TGCGCCAGCAGCCAAGGACCCACCAATTCACCCCTCCACTTT.

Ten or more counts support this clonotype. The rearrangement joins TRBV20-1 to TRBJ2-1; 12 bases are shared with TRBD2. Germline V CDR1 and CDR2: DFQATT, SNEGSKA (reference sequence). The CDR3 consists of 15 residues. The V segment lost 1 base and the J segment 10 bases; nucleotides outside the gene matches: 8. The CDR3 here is CSARALTSGRQEQFF. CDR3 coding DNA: TGCAGTGCTAGAGCTCTAACTAGCGGGAGGCAAGAGCAGTTCTTC.

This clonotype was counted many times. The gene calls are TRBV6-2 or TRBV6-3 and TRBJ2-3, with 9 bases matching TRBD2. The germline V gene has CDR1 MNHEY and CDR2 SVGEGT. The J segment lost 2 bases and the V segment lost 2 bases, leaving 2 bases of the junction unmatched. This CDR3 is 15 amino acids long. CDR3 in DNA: TGTGCCAGCAGTTACGGCGGGAGGGCCACAGATACGCAGTATTTT. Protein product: CASSYGGRATDTQYF.

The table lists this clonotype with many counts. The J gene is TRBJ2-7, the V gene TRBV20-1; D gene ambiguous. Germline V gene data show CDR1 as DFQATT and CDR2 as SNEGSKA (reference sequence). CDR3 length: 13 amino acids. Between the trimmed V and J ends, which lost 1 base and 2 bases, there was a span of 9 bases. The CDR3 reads CSARVTSTYEQYF. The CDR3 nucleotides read TGCAGTGCTAGAGTAACAAGTACCTACGAGCAGTACTTC.

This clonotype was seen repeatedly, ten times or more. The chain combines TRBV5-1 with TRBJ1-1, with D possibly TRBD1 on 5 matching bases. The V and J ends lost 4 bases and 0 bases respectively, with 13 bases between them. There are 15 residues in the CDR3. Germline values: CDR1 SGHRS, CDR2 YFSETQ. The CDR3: CASSPGEFMNTEAFF. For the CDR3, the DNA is TGCGCCAGCAGCCCGGGGGAATTCATGAACACTGAAGCTTTCTTT.

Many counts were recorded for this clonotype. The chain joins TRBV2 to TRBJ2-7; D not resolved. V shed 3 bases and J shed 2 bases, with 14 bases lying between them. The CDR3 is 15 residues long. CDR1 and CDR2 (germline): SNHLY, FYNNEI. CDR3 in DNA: TGTGCCAGCAGTGACTCGTACACCGAAACCTACGAGCAGTACTTC. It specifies CASSDSYTETYEQYF.

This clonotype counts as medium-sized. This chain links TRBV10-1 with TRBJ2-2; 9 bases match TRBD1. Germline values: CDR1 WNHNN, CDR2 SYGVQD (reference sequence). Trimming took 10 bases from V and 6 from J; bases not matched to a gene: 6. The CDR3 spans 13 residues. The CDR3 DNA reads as TGCGCCACTTCGGACAGGGGTGCCGGGGAGCTGTTTTTT. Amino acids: CATSDRGAGELFF.

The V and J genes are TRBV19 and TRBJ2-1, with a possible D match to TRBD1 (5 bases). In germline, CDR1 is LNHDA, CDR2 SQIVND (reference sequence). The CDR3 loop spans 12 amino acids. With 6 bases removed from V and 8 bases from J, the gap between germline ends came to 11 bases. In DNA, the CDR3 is TGTGCCAGTAGGGCAGGGTACGATGAGCAGTTCTTC. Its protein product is CASRAGYDEQFF.

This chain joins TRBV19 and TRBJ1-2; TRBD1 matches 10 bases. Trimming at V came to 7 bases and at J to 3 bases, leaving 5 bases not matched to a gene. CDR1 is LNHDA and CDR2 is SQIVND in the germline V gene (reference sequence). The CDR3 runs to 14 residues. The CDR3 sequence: CASTFGTGDYGYTF. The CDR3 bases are TGTGCCAGTACCTTCGGGACAGGGGACTATGGCTACACCTTC.

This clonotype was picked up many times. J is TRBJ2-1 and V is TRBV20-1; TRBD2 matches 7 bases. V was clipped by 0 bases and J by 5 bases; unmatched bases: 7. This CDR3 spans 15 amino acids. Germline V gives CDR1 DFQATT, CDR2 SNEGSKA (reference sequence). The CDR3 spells CSARDLAVDNNEQFF. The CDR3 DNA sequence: TGCAGTGCTAGAGATCTAGCGGTCGACAACAATGAGCAGTTCTTC.

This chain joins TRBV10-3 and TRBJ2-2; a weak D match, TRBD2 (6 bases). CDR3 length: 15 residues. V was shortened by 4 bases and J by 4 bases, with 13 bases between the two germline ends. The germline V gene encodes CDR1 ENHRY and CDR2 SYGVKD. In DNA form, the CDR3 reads TGTGCCATCAGTGGTCCCGGGGGATTCACCGGGGAGCTGTTTTTT. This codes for CAISGPGGFTGELFF.

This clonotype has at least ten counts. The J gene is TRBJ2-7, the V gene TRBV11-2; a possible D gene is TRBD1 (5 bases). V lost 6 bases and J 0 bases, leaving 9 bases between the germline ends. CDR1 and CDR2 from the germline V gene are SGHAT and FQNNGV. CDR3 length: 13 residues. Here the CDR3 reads CASRWGSSYEQYF. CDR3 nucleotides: TGTGCCAGCAGGTGGGGCAGCTCCTACGAGCAGTACTTC.

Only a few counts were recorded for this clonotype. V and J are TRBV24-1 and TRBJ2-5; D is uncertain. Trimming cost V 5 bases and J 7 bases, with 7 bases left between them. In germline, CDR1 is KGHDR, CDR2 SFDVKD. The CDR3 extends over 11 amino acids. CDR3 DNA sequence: TGTGCCACCAGTGCCAGTGGGACCCAGTACTTC. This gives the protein CATSASGTQYF.

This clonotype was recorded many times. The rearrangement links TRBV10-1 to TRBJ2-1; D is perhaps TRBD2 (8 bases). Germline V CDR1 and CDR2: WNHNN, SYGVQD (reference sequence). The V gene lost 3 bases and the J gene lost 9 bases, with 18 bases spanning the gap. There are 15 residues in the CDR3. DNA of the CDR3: TGCGCCAGCAGTGAACTGGGACTAGAGGGGGCTGAGCAGTTCTTC. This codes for CASSELGLEGAEQFF.

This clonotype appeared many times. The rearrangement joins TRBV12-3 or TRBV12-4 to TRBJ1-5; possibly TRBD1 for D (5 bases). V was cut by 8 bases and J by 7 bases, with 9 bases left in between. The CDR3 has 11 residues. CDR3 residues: CASGHDQPQHF. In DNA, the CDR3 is TGTGCCAGCGGACATGACCAGCCCCAGCATTTT.

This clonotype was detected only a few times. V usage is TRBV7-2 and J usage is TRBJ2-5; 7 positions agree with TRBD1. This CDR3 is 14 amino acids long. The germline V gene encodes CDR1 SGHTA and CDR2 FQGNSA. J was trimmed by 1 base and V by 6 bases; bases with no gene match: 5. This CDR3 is CASRSSGGQETQYF. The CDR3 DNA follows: TGTGCCAGCAGATCTTCAGGGGGCCAAGAGACCCAGTACTTC.

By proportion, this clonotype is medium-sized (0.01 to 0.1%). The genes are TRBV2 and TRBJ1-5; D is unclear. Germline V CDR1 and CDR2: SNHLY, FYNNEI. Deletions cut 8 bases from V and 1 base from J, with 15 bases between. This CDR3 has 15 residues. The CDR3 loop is CASSGSLMSNQPQHF. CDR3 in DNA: TGTGCCAGCTCGGGTAGCTTGATGAGCAATCAGCCCCAGCATTTT.